The clone carrying this TCR beta chain was recorded many times. The antigen is unknown. Each CDR3 protein gets one entry after TCRdb re-called the RT-PCR reads with MiXCR. The sample lists 280,000 or so distinct CDR3 sequences, about a fifth occurring once. The CDR3 has 16 amino acids. Germline-derived CDR1 and CDR2 are SGHTA and FQGNSA. The germline V and J ends were trimmed by 5 bases and 1 base, with 17 bases remaining between them. This entry is derived from a study of response to subunit inactivated influenza vaccine. Study-level points and caveats: The authors offered the suggestion that each seasonal influenza vaccination recruits few new T cells.

This clonotype was sampled from a man between 50 and 70 years old who received an inactivated influenza vaccine. The chain employs TRBV7-2 and TRBJ1-1; weak D call: TRBD1 (5 bases). The sequencing used PBMCs from blood, collected approximately 20 months after vaccination. The CDR3 loop reads CASSPVFRGGNTEAFF. The CDR3 DNA follows: TGTGCCAGCAGCCCGGTCTTTCGGGGCGGGAACACTGAAGCTTTCTTT.